The rows below give T cell receptor beta chains drawn from one sample of a study of T-cell reconstitution after alpha-beta-depleted transplantation in children. TCRdb reprocessed the PCR reads via MiXCR and lists one record per CDR3 protein. The top ten hold 5% to 6% of the sample, which has some 490,000 distinct CDR3 sequences, roughly an eighth seen once. The sample here was PBMCs from the stem cell graft donor, taken from the stem cell graft. The receptor source for this set is a human donor who donated a stem cell graft to a child with combined immunodeficiency. CDR3s include the opening cysteine and the closing phenylalanine or tryptophan. D genes are given only for firm matches. Where a row states a size, it is once, few, many or the class of an expanded clone; other rows omit it.

cdr3_aa,cdr3_nt,d_call,clone_size,j_call,v_call
CASSLKLTGGAETQYF,TGCGCCAGCAGCCTCAAGCTGACGGGAGGAGCAGAGACCCAGTACTTC,TRBD2,many,TRBJ2-5,TRBV4-3
CASSQLGTGGAGANVLTF,TGTGCCAGCAGCCAGCTGGGGACAGGGGGCGCTGGGGCCAACGTCCTGACTTTC,TRBD1,NA,TRBJ2-6,TRBV7-3
CASSQDRGGNGRTEAFF,TGCGCCAGCAGCCAAGATCGGGGGGGAAACGGACGCACTGAAGCTTTCTTT,NA,few,TRBJ1-1,TRBV4-3
CASLDSPNTGELFF,TGTGCCAGCCTAGACAGCCCGAACACCGGGGAGCTGTTTTTT,NA,many,TRBJ2-2,TRBV18
CASSAGGLRYNEQFF,TGTGCCAGCAGCGCCGGGGGGCTAAGGTACAATGAGCAGTTCTTC,NA,NA,TRBJ2-1,TRBV3-1
CASSTWGQGETQYF,TGTGCCAGCAGTACTTGGGGACAGGGAGAGACCCAGTACTTC,TRBD1,few,TRBJ2-5,TRBV12-3/TRBV12-4
CASSWGLAGGTGELFF,TGTGCCAGCAGCTGGGGACTAGCGGGAGGTACCGGGGAGCTGTTTTTT,TRBD2,many,TRBJ2-2,TRBV5-5
CASSFAVGVPNQPQHF,TGTGCCAGCAGCTTTGCCGTCGGGGTGCCCAATCAGCCCCAGCATTTT,NA,NA,TRBJ1-5,TRBV7-7
CASSLDRHNNEQFF,TGTGCCAGCAGCTTAGATCGTCATAACAATGAGCAGTTCTTC,NA,NA,TRBJ2-1,TRBV7-8
CSVPGQYSYEQYF,TGCAGCGTGCCCGGACAGTATTCCTACGAGCAGTACTTC,NA,few,TRBJ2-7,TRBV29-1
CASRETGTQERYTF,TGCGCCAGCAGAGAGACAGGGACCCAGGAGCGCTACACCTTC,TRBD1,many,TRBJ1-2,TRBV5-1
CASSQERWRNEQYF,TGCGCCAGCAGCCAAGAACGTTGGCGGAACGAGCAGTACTTC,NA,NA,TRBJ2-7,TRBV4-3
CASSLYRGLGNEQFF,TGTGCCAGCAGTTTATACAGGGGGCTGGGGAATGAGCAGTTCTTC,TRBD1,NA,TRBJ2-1,TRBV12-3/TRBV12-4
CASSQTSGQGFNEQFF,TGTGCCAGCAGCCAAACGTCGGGACAGGGTTTCAATGAGCAGTTCTTC,TRBD1,few,TRBJ2-1,TRBV7-9
CASSPIFKMGVANTEAFF,TGTGCCAGCAGCCCCATCTTTAAAATGGGCGTCGCGAACACTGAAGCTTTCTTT,NA,few,TRBJ1-1,TRBV11-2
CASEARRGWGDEQYF,TGTGCCAGTGAAGCCAGGCGGGGCTGGGGGGACGAGCAGTACTTC,NA,NA,TRBJ2-7,TRBV7-8
CASSENTPNTGELFF,TGTGCCAGCAGTGAAAACACCCCGAACACCGGGGAGCTGTTTTTT,NA,many,TRBJ2-2,TRBV2
CASSQSENTEAFF,TGTGCCAGCAGCCAATCTGAGAACACTGAAGCTTTCTTT,NA,few,TRBJ1-1,TRBV3-1
CSVESQVNTEAFF,TGCAGCGTTGAGTCTCAGGTTAACACTGAAGCTTTCTTT,NA,many,TRBJ1-1,TRBV29-1
CASSQGWGELFF,TGCGCCAGCAGCCAGGGGTGGGGGGAGCTGTTTTTT,NA,few,TRBJ2-2,TRBV4-3
CASTLNRPSGSGRTYNEQFF,TGTGCCAGCACCCTAAATAGGCCTAGCGGGAGCGGCCGGACCTACAATGAGCAGTTCTTC,TRBD2,NA,TRBJ2-1,TRBV6-2/TRBV6-3
CASERPSGRNNEQFF,TGTGCCAGCGAGAGGCCTAGCGGGAGGAACAATGAGCAGTTCTTC,TRBD2,few,TRBJ2-1,TRBV2
CASSFRGDRGEAFF,TGTGCCAGCAGCTTCCGGGGGGACAGGGGTGAAGCTTTCTTT,TRBD1,many,TRBJ1-1,TRBV7-2
CAISVRTGELEQYF,TGTGCCATCAGTGTGCGGACAGGGGAACTCGAGCAGTACTTC,TRBD1,few,TRBJ2-7,TRBV10-3
CASRGTSGGYEQFF,TGTGCCAGCAGAGGGACTAGCGGGGGATATGAGCAGTTCTTC,TRBD2,NA,TRBJ2-1,TRBV25-1
CASSWASDTQYF,TGTGCCAGCAGCTGGGCTTCGGATACGCAGTATTTT,NA,few,TRBJ2-3,TRBV7-8
CSASDTGLSSTDTQYF,TGCAGTGCTAGTGATACCGGACTCTCTAGCACAGATACGCAGTATTTT,NA,few,TRBJ2-3,TRBV20-1
CASSQVPLAGGPRVRSLNYEQYF,TGCGCCAGCAGCCAAGTTCCACTAGCGGGAGGGCCCCGAGTCAGATCGTTAAACTACGAGCAGTACTTC,TRBD2,few,TRBJ2-7,TRBV4-3
CAWSEIAGSQETQYF,TGTGCCTGGAGTGAAATAGCGGGATCCCAAGAGACCCAGTACTTC,TRBD2,NA,TRBJ2-5,TRBV30
CASSRDGTNPYEQYF,TGCGCCAGCAGCCGCGATGGGACTAACCCCTACGAGCAGTACTTC,TRBD2,NA,TRBJ2-7,TRBV5-1
CASSTLAGDFHPYNEQFF,TGTGCCAGCAGCACTCTAGCGGGAGATTTCCACCCCTACAATGAGCAGTTCTTC,TRBD2,many,TRBJ2-1,TRBV12-3/TRBV12-4
CSSAAAGYNSPLHF,TGCAGTTCGGCGGCCGCGGGATATAATTCACCCCTCCACTTT,NA,few,TRBJ1-6,TRBV20-1
CASSSPLRTSGSRNEQFF,TGTGCCAGCAGCTCGCCCCTACGGACTAGCGGGAGTAGGAATGAGCAGTTCTTC,TRBD2,few,TRBJ2-1,TRBV7-9
CASSKLTGSNQPQHF,TGTGCCAGCAGCAAACTGACAGGTAGCAATCAGCCCCAGCATTTT,NA,few,TRBJ1-5,TRBV7-8
CASSPQGANNEQFF,TGTGCCAGCTCACCACAGGGGGCGAATAATGAGCAGTTCTTC,TRBD1,NA,TRBJ2-1,TRBV18
CASSYGTPEWETQYF,TGTGCCAGTAGCTATGGGACTCCCGAGTGGGAGACCCAGTACTTC,NA,NA,TRBJ2-5,TRBV19
CASSFRGTGTGTEAFF,TGTGCCAGCAGCTTCAGAGGGACAGGGACGGGGACTGAAGCTTTCTTT,TRBD1,few,TRBJ1-1,TRBV7-2